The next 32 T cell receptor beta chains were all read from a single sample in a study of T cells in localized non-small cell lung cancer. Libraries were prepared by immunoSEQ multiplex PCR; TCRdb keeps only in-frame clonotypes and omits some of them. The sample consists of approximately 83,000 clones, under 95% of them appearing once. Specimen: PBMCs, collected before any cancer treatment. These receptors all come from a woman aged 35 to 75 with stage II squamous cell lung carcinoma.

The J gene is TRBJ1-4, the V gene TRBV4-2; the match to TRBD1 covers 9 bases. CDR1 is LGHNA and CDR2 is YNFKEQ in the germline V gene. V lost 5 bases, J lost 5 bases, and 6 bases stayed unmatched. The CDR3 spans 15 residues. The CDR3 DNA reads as TGTGCCAGCAGCTTCACCGGGACAGGGAATGAAAAACTGTTTTTT. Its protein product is CASSFTGTGNEKLFF.

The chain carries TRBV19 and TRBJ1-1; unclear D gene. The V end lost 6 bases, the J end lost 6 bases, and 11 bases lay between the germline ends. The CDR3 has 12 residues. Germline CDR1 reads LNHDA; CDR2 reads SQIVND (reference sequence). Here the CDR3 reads CASSWTSAEAFF. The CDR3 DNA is TGTGCCAGTAGCTGGACTTCTGCTGAAGCTTTCTTT.

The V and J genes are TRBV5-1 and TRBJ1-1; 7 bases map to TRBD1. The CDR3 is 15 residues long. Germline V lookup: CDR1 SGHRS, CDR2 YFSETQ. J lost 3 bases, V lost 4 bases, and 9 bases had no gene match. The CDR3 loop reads CASSPGQAGYTEAFF. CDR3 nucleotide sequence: TGCGCCAGCAGCCCCGGACAGGCTGGGTACACTGAAGCTTTCTTT.

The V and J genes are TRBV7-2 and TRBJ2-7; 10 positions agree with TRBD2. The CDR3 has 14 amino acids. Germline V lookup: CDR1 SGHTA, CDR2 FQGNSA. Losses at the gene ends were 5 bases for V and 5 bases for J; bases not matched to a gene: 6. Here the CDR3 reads CASSELAGLDEQYF. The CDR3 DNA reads TGTGCCAGCAGCGAACTAGCGGGGCTGGACGAGCAGTACTTC.

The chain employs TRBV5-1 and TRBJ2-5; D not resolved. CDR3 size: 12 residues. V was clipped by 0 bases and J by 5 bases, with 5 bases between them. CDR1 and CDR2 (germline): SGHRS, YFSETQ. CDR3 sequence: CASSLDGETQYF. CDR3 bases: TGCGCCAGCAGCTTGGATGGGGAGACCCAGTACTTC. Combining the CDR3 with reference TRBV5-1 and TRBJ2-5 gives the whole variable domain KAGVTQTPRYLIKTRGQQVTLSCSPISGHRSVSWYQQTPGQGLQFLFEYFSETQRNKGNFPGRFSGRQFSNSRSEMNVSTLELGDSALYLCASSLDGETQYFGPGTRLLVL.

The CDR3 is CASSLAEAEAFF. The DNA for the CDR3 is TGTGCCAGCAGCTTGGCCGAAGCTGAAGCTTTCTTT. The rearrangement joins TRBV5-6 to TRBJ1-1, with unresolved D. CDR1 and CDR2 from the germline V gene are SGHDT and YYEEEE. V dropped 0 bases and J dropped 6 bases, with 6 bases sitting between them. The CDR3 is made up of 12 amino acids.

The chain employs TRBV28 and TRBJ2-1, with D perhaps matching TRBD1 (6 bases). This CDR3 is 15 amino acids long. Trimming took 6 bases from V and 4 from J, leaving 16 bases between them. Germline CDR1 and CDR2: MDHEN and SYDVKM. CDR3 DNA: TGTGCCAGCAGCCGTGATCCCACAGGGTACAATGAGCAGTTCTTC. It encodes CASSRDPTGYNEQFF. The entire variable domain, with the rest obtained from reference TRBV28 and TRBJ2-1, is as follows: DVKVTQSSRYLVKRTGEKVFLECVQDMDHENMFWYRQDPGLGLRLIYFSYDVKMKEKGDIPEGYSVSREKKERFSLILESASTNQTSMYLCASSRDPTGYNEQFFGPGTRLTVL.

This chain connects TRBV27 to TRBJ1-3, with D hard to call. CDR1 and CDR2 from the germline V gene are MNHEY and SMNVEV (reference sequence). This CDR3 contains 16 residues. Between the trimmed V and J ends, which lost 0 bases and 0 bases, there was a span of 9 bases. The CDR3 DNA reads TGTGCCAGCAGTTTATCCCCCCTGGACTCTGGAAACACCATATATTTT. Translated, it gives CASSLSPLDSGNTIYF.

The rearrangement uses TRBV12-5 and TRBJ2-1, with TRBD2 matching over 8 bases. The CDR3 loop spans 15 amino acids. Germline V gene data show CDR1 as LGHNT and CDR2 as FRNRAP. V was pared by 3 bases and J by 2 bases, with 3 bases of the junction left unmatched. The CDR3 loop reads CASGFLGLAYNEQFF. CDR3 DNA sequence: TGTGCTAGTGGTTTCTTGGGACTAGCCTACAATGAGCAGTTCTTC.

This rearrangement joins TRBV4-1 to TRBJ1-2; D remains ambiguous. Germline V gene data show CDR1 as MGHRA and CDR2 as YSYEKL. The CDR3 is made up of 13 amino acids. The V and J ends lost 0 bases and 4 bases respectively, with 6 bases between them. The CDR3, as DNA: TGCGCCAGCAGCCAAGACCCGGTCTATGGCTACACCTTC. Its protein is CASSQDPVYGYTF.

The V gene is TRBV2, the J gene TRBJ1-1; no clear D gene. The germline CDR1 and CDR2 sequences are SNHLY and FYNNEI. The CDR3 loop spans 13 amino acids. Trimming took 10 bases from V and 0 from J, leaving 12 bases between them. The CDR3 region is CATQPYVNTEAFF. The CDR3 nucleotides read TGTGCCACCCAACCTTACGTGAACACTGAAGCTTTCTTT. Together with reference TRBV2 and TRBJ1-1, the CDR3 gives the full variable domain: EPEVTQTPSHQVTQMGQEVILRCVPISNHLYFYWYRQILGQKVEFLVSFYNNEISEKSEIFDDQFSVERPDGSNFTLKIRSTKLEDSAMYFCATQPYVNTEAFFGQGTRLTVV.

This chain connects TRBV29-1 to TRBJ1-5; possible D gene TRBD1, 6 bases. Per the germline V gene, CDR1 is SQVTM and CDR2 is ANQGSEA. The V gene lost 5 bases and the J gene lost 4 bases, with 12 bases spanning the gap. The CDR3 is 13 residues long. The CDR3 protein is CSVSRGWNQPQHF. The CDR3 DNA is TGCAGCGTTTCCAGGGGTTGGAATCAGCCCCAGCATTTT.

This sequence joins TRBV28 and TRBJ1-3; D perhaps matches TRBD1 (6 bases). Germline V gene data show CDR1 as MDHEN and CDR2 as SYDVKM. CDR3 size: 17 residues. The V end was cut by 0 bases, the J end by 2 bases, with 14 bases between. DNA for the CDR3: TGTGCCAGCAGTTTATGGGTGGGACAAGGAACTGGAAACACCATATATTTT. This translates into CASSLWVGQGTGNTIYF. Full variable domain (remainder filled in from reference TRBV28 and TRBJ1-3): DVKVTQSSRYLVKRTGEKVFLECVQDMDHENMFWYRQDPGLGLRLIYFSYDVKMKEKGDIPEGYSVSREKKERFSLILESASTNQTSMYLCASSLWVGQGTGNTIYFGEGSWLTVV.

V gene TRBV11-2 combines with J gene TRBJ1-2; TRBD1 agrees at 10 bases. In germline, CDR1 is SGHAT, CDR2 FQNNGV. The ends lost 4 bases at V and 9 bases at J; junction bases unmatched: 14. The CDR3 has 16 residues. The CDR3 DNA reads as TGTGCCAGCAGCTCCAGGGGGACAGGGGCCTCATATCGCTACACCTTC. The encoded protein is CASSSRGTGASYRYTF.

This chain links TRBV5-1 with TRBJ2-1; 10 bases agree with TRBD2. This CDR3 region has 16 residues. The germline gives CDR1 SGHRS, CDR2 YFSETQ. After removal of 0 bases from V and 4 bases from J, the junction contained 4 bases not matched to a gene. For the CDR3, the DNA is TGCGCCAGCAGCTTGGTCCCAGCGGGAGGGTACAATGAGCAGTTCTTC. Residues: CASSLVPAGGYNEQFF.

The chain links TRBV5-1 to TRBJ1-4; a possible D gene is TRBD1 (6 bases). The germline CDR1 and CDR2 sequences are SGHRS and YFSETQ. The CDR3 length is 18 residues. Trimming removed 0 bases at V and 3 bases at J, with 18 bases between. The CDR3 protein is CASSLAVRGAASNEKLFF. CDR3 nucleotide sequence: TGCGCCAGCAGCTTGGCTGTCAGGGGCGCAGCGTCTAATGAAAAACTGTTTTTT.

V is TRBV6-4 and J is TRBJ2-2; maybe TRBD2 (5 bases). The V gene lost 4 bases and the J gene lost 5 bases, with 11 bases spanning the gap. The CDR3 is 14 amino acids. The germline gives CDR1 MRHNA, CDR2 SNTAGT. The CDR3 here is CASSGLAHTGELFF. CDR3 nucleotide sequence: TGTGCCAGCAGTGGTCTAGCCCATACCGGGGAGCTGTTTTTT.

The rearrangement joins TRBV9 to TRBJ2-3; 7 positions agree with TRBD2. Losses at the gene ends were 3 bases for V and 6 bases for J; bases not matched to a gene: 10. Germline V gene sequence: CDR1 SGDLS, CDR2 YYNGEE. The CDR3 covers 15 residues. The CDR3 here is CASSAGDYSTDTQYF. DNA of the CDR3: TGTGCCAGCAGCGCCGGGGACTACTCAACGGATACGCAGTATTTT.

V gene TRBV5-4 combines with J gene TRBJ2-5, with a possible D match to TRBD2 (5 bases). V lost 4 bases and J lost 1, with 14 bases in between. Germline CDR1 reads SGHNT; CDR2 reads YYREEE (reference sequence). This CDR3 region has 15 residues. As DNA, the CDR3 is TGTGCCAGCAGCGGTCGAGAGGGCTTCCAAGAGACCCAGTACTTC. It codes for CASSGREGFQETQYF.

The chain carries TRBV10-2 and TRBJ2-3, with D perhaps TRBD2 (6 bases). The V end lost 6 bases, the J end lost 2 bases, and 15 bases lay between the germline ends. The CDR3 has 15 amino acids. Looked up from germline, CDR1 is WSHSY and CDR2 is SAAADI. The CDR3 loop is CASRGLGGFTDTQYF. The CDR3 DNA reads TGCGCCAGCAGAGGGTTGGGGGGATTCACAGATACGCAGTATTTT.

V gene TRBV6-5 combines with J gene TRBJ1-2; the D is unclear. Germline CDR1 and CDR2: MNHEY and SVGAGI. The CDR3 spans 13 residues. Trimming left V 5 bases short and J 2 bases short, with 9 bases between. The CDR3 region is CASSPGINYGYTF. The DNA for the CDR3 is TGTGCCAGCAGTCCCGGGATAAACTATGGCTACACCTTC.

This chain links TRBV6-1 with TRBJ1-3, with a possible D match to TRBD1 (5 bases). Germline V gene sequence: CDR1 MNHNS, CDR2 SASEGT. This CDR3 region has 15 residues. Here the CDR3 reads CAHSPGGTSGNTIYF. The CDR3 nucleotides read TGTGCTCATTCTCCGGGGGGTACCTCTGGAAACACCATATATTTT.

CDR3 protein: CAISDPGTASSGANVLTF. CDR3 DNA sequence: TGTGCCATCAGTGACCCCGGGACAGCAAGCTCTGGGGCCAACGTCCTGACTTTC. V and J are TRBV10-3 and TRBJ2-6; TRBD1 matches 7 bases. J gave up 0 bases and V 3 bases, and 8 bases lay outside the gene matches. Germline V CDR1 and CDR2: ENHRY, SYGVKD. The CDR3 is 18 amino acids.

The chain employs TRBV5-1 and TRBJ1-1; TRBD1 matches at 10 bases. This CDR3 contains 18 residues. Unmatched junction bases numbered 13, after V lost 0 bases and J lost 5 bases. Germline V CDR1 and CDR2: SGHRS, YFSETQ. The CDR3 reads CASSLVGGGRDRGTEAFF. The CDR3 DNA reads TGCGCCAGCAGCTTGGTAGGGGGCGGTAGGGACAGGGGTACTGAAGCTTTCTTT.

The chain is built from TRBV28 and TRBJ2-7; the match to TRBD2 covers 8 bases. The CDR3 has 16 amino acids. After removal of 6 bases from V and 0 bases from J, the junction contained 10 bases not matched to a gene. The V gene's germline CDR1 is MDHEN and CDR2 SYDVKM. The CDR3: CASSSPGGEGSYEQYF. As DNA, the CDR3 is TGTGCCAGCAGCTCCCCCGGGGGGGAGGGCTCCTACGAGCAGTACTTC.

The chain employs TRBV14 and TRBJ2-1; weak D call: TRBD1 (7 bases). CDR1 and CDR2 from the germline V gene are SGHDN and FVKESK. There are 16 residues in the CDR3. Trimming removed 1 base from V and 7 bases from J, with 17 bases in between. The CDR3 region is CASSQGYRGRGNEQFF. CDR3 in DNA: TGTGCCAGCAGCCAAGGTTACAGGGGCCGGGGGAATGAGCAGTTCTTC.

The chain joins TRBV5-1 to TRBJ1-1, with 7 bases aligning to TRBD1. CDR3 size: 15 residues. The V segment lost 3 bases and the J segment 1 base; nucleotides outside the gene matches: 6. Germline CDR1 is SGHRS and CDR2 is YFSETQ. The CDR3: CASSSGGTANTEAFF. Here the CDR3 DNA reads TGCGCCAGCAGCTCCGGGGGGACAGCGAACACTGAAGCTTTCTTT.

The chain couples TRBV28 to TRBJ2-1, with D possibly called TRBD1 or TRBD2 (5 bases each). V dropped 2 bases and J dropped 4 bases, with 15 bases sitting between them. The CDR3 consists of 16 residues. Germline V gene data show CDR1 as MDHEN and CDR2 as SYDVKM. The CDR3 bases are TGTGCCAGCAGTTTAGGGGTTGGGGGACGGTACAATGAGCAGTTCTTC. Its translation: CASSLGVGGRYNEQFF.

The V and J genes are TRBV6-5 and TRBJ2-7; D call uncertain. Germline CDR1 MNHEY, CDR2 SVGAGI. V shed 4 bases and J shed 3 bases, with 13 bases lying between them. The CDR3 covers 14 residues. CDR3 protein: CASSLAGTHYEQYF. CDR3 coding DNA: TGTGCCAGCAGTTTAGCAGGAACACACTACGAGCAGTACTTC.

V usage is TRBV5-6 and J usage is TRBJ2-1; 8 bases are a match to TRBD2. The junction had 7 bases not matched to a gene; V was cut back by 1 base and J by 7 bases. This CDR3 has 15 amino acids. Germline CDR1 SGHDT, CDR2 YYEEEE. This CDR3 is CASSLPGGPGNEQFF. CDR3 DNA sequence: TGTGCCAGCAGCTTGCCGGGAGGGCCGGGGAATGAGCAGTTCTTC.

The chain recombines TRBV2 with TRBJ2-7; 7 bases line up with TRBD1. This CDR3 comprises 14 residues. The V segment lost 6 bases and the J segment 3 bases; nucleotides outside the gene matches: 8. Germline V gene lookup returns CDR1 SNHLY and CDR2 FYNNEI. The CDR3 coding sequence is TGTGCCAGCAGGGAGACAGGGACCCTCTACGAGCAGTACTTC. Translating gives CASRETGTLYEQYF.

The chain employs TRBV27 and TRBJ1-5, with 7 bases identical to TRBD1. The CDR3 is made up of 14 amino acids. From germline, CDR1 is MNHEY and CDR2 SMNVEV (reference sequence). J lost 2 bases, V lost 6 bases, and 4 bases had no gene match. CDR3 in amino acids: CASSRGTGNQPQHF. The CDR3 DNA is TGTGCCAGCAGCCGCGGGACAGGCAATCAGCCCCAGCATTTT.